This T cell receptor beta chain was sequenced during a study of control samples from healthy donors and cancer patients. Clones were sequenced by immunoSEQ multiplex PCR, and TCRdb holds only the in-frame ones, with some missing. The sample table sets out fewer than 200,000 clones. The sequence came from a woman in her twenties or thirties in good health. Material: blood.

CDR3 in DNA: TGTGCCAGCTCACCACCGGGGAGGAGGGCTGAAGCTTTCTTT. This sequence encodes CASSPPGRRAEAFF. The rearrangement links TRBV18 to TRBJ1-1, with D hard to call. CDR1 and CDR2 (germline): KGHSH, LQKENI. V was clipped by 0 bases and J by 6 bases, with 11 bases between them. This CDR3 is built from 14 residues.